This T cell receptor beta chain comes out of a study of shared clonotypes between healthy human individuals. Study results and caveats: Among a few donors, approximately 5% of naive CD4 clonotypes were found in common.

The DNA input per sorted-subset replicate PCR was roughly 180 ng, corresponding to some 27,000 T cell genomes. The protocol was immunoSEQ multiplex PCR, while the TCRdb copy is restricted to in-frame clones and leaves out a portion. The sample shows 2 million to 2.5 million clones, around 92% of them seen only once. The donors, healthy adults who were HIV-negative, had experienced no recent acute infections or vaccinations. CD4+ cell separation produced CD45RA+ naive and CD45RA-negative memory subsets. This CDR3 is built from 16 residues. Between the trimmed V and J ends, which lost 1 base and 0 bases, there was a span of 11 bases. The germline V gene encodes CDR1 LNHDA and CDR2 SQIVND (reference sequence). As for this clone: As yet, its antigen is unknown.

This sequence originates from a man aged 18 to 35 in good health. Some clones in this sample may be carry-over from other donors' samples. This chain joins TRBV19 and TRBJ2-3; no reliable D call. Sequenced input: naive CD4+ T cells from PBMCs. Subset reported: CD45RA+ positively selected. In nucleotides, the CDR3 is TGTGCCAGTAGTATAGGAGGTTTTCCTAGCACAGATACGCAGTATTTT. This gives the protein CASSIGGFPSTDTQYF.